This T cell receptor (beta chain) was sequenced during a study of blood T cells in healthy people across ages. Findings of the study overall: Naive T cell percentage showed a strong correlation with TCR beta diversity. Estimated diversity across one million T cells was deemed an underestimate.

A second PCR of 7 to 11 cycles used a sample-barcoded 5' primer and a J-beta primer mix. A template-switch adaptor that had 12 random nucleotides put a tag on each cDNA molecule. TCRdb re-derived calls from the 5' RACE reads in MiXCR, one entry per CDR3 protein. The sample consists of 1.5 million to 1.9 million distinct CDR3 sequences, roughly 43% of them appearing once. The CDR3 sequence is 14 residues long. V was pared by 4 bases and J by 6 bases, with 16 bases between. Extraction yielded at least 5 micrograms of total RNA per sample. Notes on this clonotype: Antigen unknown.

The TCR comes from a woman in her late teens or twenties in good health. V usage is TRBV12-3 or TRBV12-4 and J usage is TRBJ2-7, with D possibly TRBD1 on 6 matching bases. The sample was blood. The CDR3 sequence: CASSSELGGAEQYF. The CDR3 DNA reads as TGTGCCAGCAGTTCGGAACTAGGGGGAGCCGAGCAGTACTTC.